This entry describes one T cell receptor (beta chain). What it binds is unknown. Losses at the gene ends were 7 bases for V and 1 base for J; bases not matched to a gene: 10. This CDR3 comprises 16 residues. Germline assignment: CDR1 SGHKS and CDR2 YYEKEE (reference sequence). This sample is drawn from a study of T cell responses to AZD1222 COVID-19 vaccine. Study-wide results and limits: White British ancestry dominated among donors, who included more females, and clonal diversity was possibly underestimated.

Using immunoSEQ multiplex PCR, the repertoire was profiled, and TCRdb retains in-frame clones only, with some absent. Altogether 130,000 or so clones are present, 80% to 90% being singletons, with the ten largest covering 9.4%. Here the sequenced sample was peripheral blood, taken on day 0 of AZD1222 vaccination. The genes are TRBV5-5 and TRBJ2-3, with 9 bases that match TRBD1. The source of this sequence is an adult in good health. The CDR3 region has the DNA TGTGCCAGCGTAAGTGAAACAGGGGGCCGCACAGATACGCAGTATTTT. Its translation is CASVSETGGRTDTQYF.